One sample yielded the 10 T cell receptor beta chains listed below, sequenced in a study of T cell repertoires in cytomegalovirus infection. MiXCR, applied by TCRdb to the reads, yields one record per CDR3 protein. The sample shows fewer than 350,000 distinct CDR3 sequences, 9% to 9.5% of them seen only once. Source material: PBMCs. These receptors originate from a human donor in good health (CMV status not recorded). Some clones in this sample may be carry-over from other donors' samples.

In this sample, this clonotype turned up many times. In nucleotides, the CDR3 is TGTGCCAGCAGCAGACGACAGGGGGCCGAAGGAAAACTGTTTTTT. This encodes CASSRRQGAEGKLFF. The chain combines TRBV11-2 with TRBJ1-4; 10 nucleotides align to TRBD1. V lost 5 bases to trimming and J lost 10 bases; unmatched junction nucleotides: 10. CDR3 length equals 15 residues. Per the germline V gene, CDR1 is SGHAT and CDR2 is FQNNGV.

This clonotype was detected a few times. The chain joins TRBV12-5 to TRBJ1-4, with D possibly being TRBD1 (5 bases). With 7 bases removed from V and 8 bases from J, the gap between germline ends came to 11 bases. The CDR3 consists of 12 residues. Germline V gene sequence: CDR1 LGHNT, CDR2 FRNRAP. This CDR3 reads CASAQGGEKLFF. In DNA, the CDR3 is TGTGCTAGTGCTCAGGGAGGCGAAAAACTGTTTTTT.

This clonotype was seen at least ten times. The chain links TRBV19 to TRBJ1-6; no reliable D call. Germline CDR1 is LNHDA and CDR2 is SQIVND (reference sequence). V was pared by 3 bases and J by 11 bases, with 14 bases between. The CDR3 is 14 residues long. In nucleotides, the CDR3 is TGTGCCAGTAGTATCCGCCAGGATGGTACACCCCTCCACTTT. As protein: CASSIRQDGTPLHF.

The genes are TRBV7-2 and TRBJ1-6, with D unresolved. The V end lost 5 bases, the J end lost 7 bases, and 6 bases lay between the germline ends. Germline CDR1 is SGHTA and CDR2 is FQGNSA. CDR3 length: 12 amino acids. The CDR3 DNA is TGTGCCAGCAGCCAACAGAATTCACCCCTCCACTTT. This gives the protein CASSQQNSPLHF.

The table lists this clonotype with a few counts. The V gene is TRBV6-1, the J gene TRBJ2-1; 7 bases fit TRBD1. This CDR3 contains 15 residues. From germline, CDR1 is MNHNS and CDR2 SASEGT. Unmatched junction bases numbered 6, after V lost 5 bases and J lost 2 bases. CDR3 DNA sequence: TGTGCCAGCAGTAGAGGGGGCCTCCCCTACAATGAGCAGTTCTTC. Translation: CASSRGGLPYNEQFF.

This clonotype was recorded at least ten times. V usage is TRBV7-9 and J usage is TRBJ1-4; D remains unclear. Germline values: CDR1 SEHNR, CDR2 FQNEAQ (reference sequence). V was shortened by 2 bases and J by 0 bases, with 16 bases between the two germline ends. CDR3 size: 18 residues. The CDR3: CASSLNWESGATNEKLFF. The DNA for the CDR3 is TGTGCCAGCAGCTTAAACTGGGAAAGTGGTGCAACTAATGAAAAACTGTTTTTT.

This clonotype was observed a handful of times. The rearrangement links TRBV2 to TRBJ1-2; D not certain. The CDR3 covers 15 residues. Germline CDR1 is SNHLY and CDR2 is FYNNEI. The V end lost 1 base, the J end lost 3 bases, and 12 bases lay between the germline ends. The CDR3 DNA reads TGTGCCAGCAGTGAAGGGGCAACTGCGGACTATGGCTACACCTTC. Encoded protein: CASSEGATADYGYTF.

This chain links TRBV19 with TRBJ2-1; no firm D call. The CDR3 is 12 residues long. In germline, CDR1 is LNHDA, CDR2 SQIVND (reference sequence). Trimming left V 1 base short and J 10 bases short, with 8 bases between. CDR3 protein: CASSIAGREQFF. The CDR3, as DNA: TGTGCCAGTAGTATAGCCGGCAGGGAGCAGTTCTTC.

This clonotype was found many times. This rearrangement joins TRBV6-2 or TRBV6-3 to TRBJ1-5; 7 bases map to TRBD1. V was clipped by 5 bases and J by 1 base; unmatched bases: 5. The CDR3 is 15 amino acids. Germline assignment: CDR1 MNHEY and CDR2 SVGEGT. The CDR3 sequence is CASSRQGVSNQPQHF. In DNA, the CDR3 is TGTGCCAGCAGTCGACAGGGCGTGAGCAATCAGCCCCAGCATTTT.

The sample holds many counts of this clonotype. The rearrangement links TRBV5-4 to TRBJ2-3; 9 positions match TRBD2. Per the germline V gene, CDR1 is SGHNT and CDR2 is YYREEE (reference sequence). This CDR3 region has 15 residues. With 3 bases clipped from V and 3 bases from J, the junction kept 5 bases outside the gene matches. As DNA, the CDR3 is TGTGCCAGCAGCTCGCCGGGACTAGCTACAGATACGCAGTATTTT. This codes for CASSSPGLATDTQYF.